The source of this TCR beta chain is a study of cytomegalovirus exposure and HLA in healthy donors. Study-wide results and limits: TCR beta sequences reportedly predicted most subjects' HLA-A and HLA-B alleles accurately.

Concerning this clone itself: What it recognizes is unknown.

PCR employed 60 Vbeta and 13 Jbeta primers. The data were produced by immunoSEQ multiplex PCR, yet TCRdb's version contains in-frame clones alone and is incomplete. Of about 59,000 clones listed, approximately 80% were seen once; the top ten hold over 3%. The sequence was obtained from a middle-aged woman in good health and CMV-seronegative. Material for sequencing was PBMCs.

In DNA form, the CDR3 reads TGTGCCAGCTCTGAACAGGGTATCAGCCAGCCCCAGCATTTT. Its translation: CASSEQGISQPQHF. This sequence joins TRBV9 and TRBJ1-5; D perhaps matches TRBD1 (6 bases). The V end lost 7 bases, the J end lost 7 bases, and 18 bases lay between the germline ends. This CDR3 region has 14 residues. The germline V gene encodes CDR1 SGDLS and CDR2 YYNGEE.